A selection of T cell receptor beta chains follows, all from one sample in a study of T cell responses to AZD1222 COVID-19 vaccine. TCRdb's table, derived via immunoSEQ multiplex PCR, lists solely in-frame clones and lacks some. The data show fewer than 200,000 clones, with about 89% seen just once and about 1.5% held by the top ten. Sequenced material: peripheral blood, taken on day 0 of AZD1222 vaccination. The receptors were gathered from an adult in good health. The CDR3 runs from the conserved cysteine through the conserved F or W. The D gene is left open where the match is weak.

j_call	v_call	d_call	cdr3_nt	cdr3_aa
TRBJ2-3	TRBV9	-	TGTGCCAGCAGCCCGAGGCCAGGGGCCCCAGATACGCAGTATTTT	CASSPRPGAPDTQYF
TRBJ1-1	TRBV19	-	TGTGCCAGTAGGACATCCCGACGACTGATGAACACTGAAGCTTTCTTT	CASRTSRRLMNTEAFF
TRBJ1-5	TRBV5-1	-	TGCGCCAGCAGCTTGGGGCAGAGCAGCAATCAGCCCCAGCATTTT	CASSLGQSSNQPQHF
TRBJ2-2	TRBV5-1	TRBD2	TGCGCCAGCAGCTTGGCCCCCGGGGGGGCGAGTTCTTCGAACACCGGGGAGCTGTTTTTT	CASSLAPGGASSSNTGELFF
TRBJ1-1	TRBV28	-	TGTGCCAGCAGTTTAAGTCAGGTGAACACTGAAGCTTTCTTT	CASSLSQVNTEAFF
TRBJ1-6	TRBV7-8	-	TGTGCCAGCAGCTTTCTTCAGGTGCCTAATTCACCCCTCCACTTT	CASSFLQVPNSPLHF
TRBJ1-1	TRBV18	TRBD1	TGTGCCAGCTTTGCCCAGGGGGCTGGGAACACTGAAGCTTTCTTT	CASFAQGAGNTEAFF
TRBJ2-1	TRBV5-1	TRBD2	TGCGCCAGCAGCTGGGGACTAGCGGGAGGACCCTACAATGAGCAGTTCTTC	CASSWGLAGGPYNEQFF
TRBJ1-1	TRBV5-8	TRBD1	TGTGCCAGCAGCTATAAAAGGACAGGGGGTAGAACTGAAGCTTTCTTT	CASSYKRTGGRTEAFF
TRBJ2-1	TRBV6-1	-	TGTGCCAGCAGTGAAATGGGGTGGACAGCTGGCATCTACAATGAGCAGTTCTTC	CASSEMGWTAGIYNEQFF
TRBJ2-1	TRBV6-2/TRBV6-3	TRBD2	TGTGCCAGCAGTTACCCCGGGACTAAAGGCAATGAGCAGTTCTTC	CASSYPGTKGNEQFF
TRBJ1-2	TRBV7-9	TRBD1	TGTGCCAGCAGCTCATCGTCGCGGACAGGTGCCTATGGCTACACCTTC	CASSSSSRTGAYGYTF
TRBJ2-4	TRBV3-1/TRBV3-2	-	TGTGCCAGCAGCCCAGGGTCCAGCATTCAGTACTTC	CASSPGSSIQYF
TRBJ1-1	TRBV30	-	TGTGCCTGGAGTGTACGATTTGGTGAAGCTTTCTTT	CAWSVRFGEAFF
TRBJ1-2	TRBV19	TRBD1	TGTGCCAGTAGTCGGACAGGGGCTAACTATGGCTACACCTTC	CASSRTGANYGYTF
TRBJ1-3	TRBV7-8	TRBD1	TGTGCCAGCAGCGTAGCCGGACAGGCAGGAAACACCATATATTTT	CASSVAGQAGNTIYF
TRBJ1-2	TRBV28	TRBD1	TGTGCCAGCAGCACCCGGGACAGATATGGCTACACCTTC	CASSTRDRYGYTF
TRBJ2-1	TRBV5-4	-	TGTGCCAGCAGCTTGGGAGGTAGGGCAAATGAGCAGTTCTTC	CASSLGGRANEQFF
TRBJ1-3	TRBV19	-	TGTCTAACGTTGGGTTCTGGAAACACCATATATTTT	CLTLGSGNTIYF
TRBJ2-7	TRBV28	TRBD1	TGTGCCATCATGGACAGGACGACTTCCTCCTACGAGCAGTACTTC	CAIMDRTTSSYEQYF
TRBJ2-2	TRBV27	TRBD2	TGTGCCAGCAGTTTATTGGCTAGCGGGGATACCGGGGAGCTGTTTTTT	CASSLLASGDTGELFF
TRBJ2-5	TRBV7-8	-	TGTGCCAGCAGCTTAGGAGGAGGAACGGGGGCTGGAGAGACCCAGTACTTC	CASSLGGGTGAGETQYF
TRBJ1-6	TRBV5-4	-	TGTGCCAGCAGCGCGGACAGTGCAGGCAATTCACCCCTCCACTTT	CASSADSAGNSPLHF
TRBJ1-2	TRBV19	-	TGTGCCAGTAGTATAGATCCGGTTTCCGGCAACGGCTACACCTTC	CASSIDPVSGNGYTF